Below, 14 T cell receptor beta chains from the same sample are listed, as sequenced in a study of blood T cell repertoires in COVID-19. The table came from immunoSEQ multiplex PCR; TCRdb's copy has only in-frame clones and leaves some out. The sample holds 190,000 or so clones; around 94% are singletons and the top ten take 0.7% to 0.8%. Sequenced input: peripheral blood. The receptor source for this set is a man younger than 40 with COVID-19, enrolled during active disease.

The CDR3 sequence: CASSQDSSGNTIYF. The CDR3 nucleotides read TGTGCCAGCAGCCAGGACAGCTCTGGAAACACCATATATTTT. V gene TRBV5-4 combines with J gene TRBJ1-3; the D gene is possibly TRBD1 (6 bases). Trimming stripped 4 bases from V and 0 bases from J, with 8 bases between. This CDR3 comprises 14 residues. Germline V gene data show CDR1 as SGHNT and CDR2 as YYREEE (reference sequence).

On this clone itself: The same CDR3 arises from other DNA sequences in this sample as well. V is TRBV29-1 and J is TRBJ1-6; D may be TRBD1 (6 bases). This CDR3 has 13 amino acids. Germline V gene sequence: CDR1 SQVTM, CDR2 ANQGSEA. V lost 4 bases and J 6 bases, leaving 10 bases between the germline ends. The CDR3 region is CSVAQGSNSPLHF. The CDR3 coding sequence is TGCAGCGTTGCACAGGGAAGTAATTCACCCCTCCACTTT.

The chain uses TRBV9 and TRBJ1-1; D uncertain. Germline-derived CDR1 and CDR2 are SGDLS and YYNGEE. V was cut by 0 bases and J by 0 bases, with 6 bases left in between. The CDR3 is made up of 14 amino acids. As DNA, the CDR3 is TGTGCCAGCAGCGTAGCCCCGGTGAACACTGAAGCTTTCTTT. Residues: CASSVAPVNTEAFF.

This chain joins TRBV5-4 and TRBJ1-4, with a possible D match to TRBD1 (5 bases). Germline V CDR1 and CDR2: SGHNT, YYREEE (reference sequence). The ends were cut back, 3 bases at V and 0 bases at J, with 15 bases in the middle. This CDR3 is 17 amino acids long. Written as DNA, the CDR3 is TGTGCCAGCAGCTCAAAGACAGAACAAGCAACTAATGAAAAACTGTTTTTT. This codes for CASSSKTEQATNEKLFF.

The V gene is TRBV6-5, the J gene TRBJ2-1; tentatively, D is TRBD2 (5 bases). The CDR3 has 15 amino acids. Trimming took 3 bases from V and 8 from J, leaving 17 bases between them. Germline lookup yields CDR1 MNHEY and CDR2 SVGAGI. In DNA, the CDR3 is TGTGCCAGCAGTTATTCGTCGGACTGGCGAGATGAGCAGTTCTTC. Protein sequence: CASSYSSDWRDEQFF.

The chain carries TRBV4-1 and TRBJ2-7; 9 bases fit TRBD1. The junction had 3 bases not matched to a gene; V was cut back by 3 bases and J by 0 bases. Germline CDR1 and CDR2: MGHRA and YSYEKL. The CDR3 consists of 15 residues. The CDR3 DNA sequence: TGCGCCAGCAGCCAGCAGACAGGGGGCTCCTACGAGCAGTACTTC. This gives the protein CASSQQTGGSYEQYF.

The chain links TRBV6-5 to TRBJ1-5; 8 bases agree with TRBD1. The V segment lost 6 bases and the J segment 3 bases; nucleotides outside the gene matches: 4. Germline CDR1 and CDR2: MNHEY and SVGAGI. The CDR3 runs 14 residues. CDR3 loop: CASRVGQVNQPQHF. CDR3 coding DNA: TGTGCCAGCAGGGTGGGACAGGTCAATCAGCCCCAGCATTTT.

The rearrangement joins TRBV6-4 to TRBJ1-1, with D unresolved. CDR3 length equals 13 residues. Germline CDR1 reads MRHNA; CDR2 reads SNTAGT. Trimming took 5 bases from V and 0 from J, leaving 7 bases between them. The CDR3 sequence: CASSQQMNTEAFF. The CDR3, as DNA: TGTGCCAGCAGTCAACAGATGAACACTGAAGCTTTCTTT.

The rearrangement uses TRBV4-2 and TRBJ2-5, with 9 bases matching TRBD2. The J segment lost 5 bases and the V segment lost 0 bases, leaving 7 bases of the junction unmatched. Germline V gene data show CDR1 as LGHNA and CDR2 as YNFKEQ. The length of the CDR3 is 16 residues. The CDR3 sequence: CASSQDGLAGLETQYF. CDR3 nucleotide sequence: TGTGCCAGCAGCCAAGATGGGCTAGCGGGGCTGGAGACCCAGTACTTC.

The chain is built from TRBV30 and TRBJ1-3; TRBD1 might be the D (5 bases). V gave up 1 base and J gave up 0 bases, with 10 bases separating them. The CDR3 is made up of 15 amino acids. Germline V gives CDR1 GTSNPN, CDR2 SVGIG (reference sequence). CDR3 coding DNA: TGTGCCTGGAGTGGAGGGACTAGCTCTGGAAACACCATATATTTT. As protein: CAWSGGTSSGNTIYF.

This sequence joins TRBV7-9 and TRBJ2-1, with 8 nucleotides matching TRBD2. J gave up 3 bases and V 1 base, and 5 bases lay outside the gene matches. The CDR3 totals 16 residues. CDR1 is SEHNR, CDR2 FQNEAQ, per germline (reference sequence). CDR3 residues: CASSLVGGGRYNEQFF. DNA for the CDR3: TGTGCCAGCAGCTTAGTCGGCGGGGGGCGCTACAATGAGCAGTTCTTC.

V and J are TRBV19 and TRBJ2-3; TRBD2 matches at 11 bases. The CDR3 loop spans 14 amino acids. The germline CDR1 and CDR2 sequences are LNHDA and SQIVND (reference sequence). The V gene end was trimmed by 6 bases and the J gene end by 3 bases; junction bases not matched to a gene: 2. CDR3 sequence: CASRLAGETDTQYF. The CDR3 bases are TGTGCCAGTAGACTAGCGGGGGAAACAGATACGCAGTATTTT.

This clone has a handful of counts. The rearrangement uses TRBV7-9 and TRBJ1-5, with D hard to call. Deletions cut 1 base from V and 3 bases from J, with 7 bases between. Germline V gives CDR1 SEHNR, CDR2 FQNEAQ (reference sequence). This CDR3 region has 14 residues. CDR3 residues: CASSLGGLNQPQHF. The CDR3 DNA is TGTGCCAGCAGCTTAGGAGGTCTCAATCAGCCCCAGCATTTT. The whole variable domain, filled in from reference TRBV7-9 and TRBJ1-5, reads DTGVSQNPRHKITKRGQNVTFRCDPISEHNRLYWYRQTLGQGPEFLTYFQNEAQLEKSRLLSDRFSAERPKGSFSTLEIQRTEQGDSAMYLCASSLGGLNQPQHFGDGTRLSIL.

This chain connects TRBV6-5 to TRBJ2-1; 10 bases map to TRBD2. The germline gives CDR1 MNHEY, CDR2 SVGAGI. There are 15 residues in the CDR3. Germline trimming cut 6 bases from V and 4 bases from J; bases unmatched to any gene: 6. The CDR3 DNA reads as TGTGCCAGCAGCCGCACTAGCGGGGCTTACAATGAGCAGTTCTTC. It translates to CASSRTSGAYNEQFF.